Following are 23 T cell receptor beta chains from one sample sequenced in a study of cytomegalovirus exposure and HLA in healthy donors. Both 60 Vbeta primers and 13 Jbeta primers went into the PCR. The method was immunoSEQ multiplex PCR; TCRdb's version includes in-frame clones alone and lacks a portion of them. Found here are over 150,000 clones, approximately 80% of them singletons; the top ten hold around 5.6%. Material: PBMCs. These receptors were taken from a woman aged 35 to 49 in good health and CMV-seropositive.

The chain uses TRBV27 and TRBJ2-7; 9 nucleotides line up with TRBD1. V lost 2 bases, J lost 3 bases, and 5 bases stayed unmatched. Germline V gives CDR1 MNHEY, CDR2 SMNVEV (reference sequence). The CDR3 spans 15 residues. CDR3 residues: CASSLDTGQGYEQYF. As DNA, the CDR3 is TGTGCCAGCAGTTTAGATACGGGACAGGGCTACGAGCAGTACTTC.

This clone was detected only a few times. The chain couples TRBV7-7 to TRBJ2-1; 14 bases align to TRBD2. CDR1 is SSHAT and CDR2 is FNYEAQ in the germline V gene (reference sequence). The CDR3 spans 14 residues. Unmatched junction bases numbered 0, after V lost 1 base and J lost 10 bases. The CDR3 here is CASSLGLAGGEQFF. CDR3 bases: TGTGCCAGCAGCTTAGGACTAGCGGGAGGGGAGCAGTTCTTC.

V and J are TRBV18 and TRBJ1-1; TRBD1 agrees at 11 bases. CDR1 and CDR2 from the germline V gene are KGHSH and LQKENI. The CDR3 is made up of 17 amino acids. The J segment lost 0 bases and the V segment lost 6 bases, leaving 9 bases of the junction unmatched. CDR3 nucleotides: TGTGCCAGCTCTTTCTCAGGACAGGGGGCTATGAACACTGAAGCTTTCTTT. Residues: CASSFSGQGAMNTEAFF. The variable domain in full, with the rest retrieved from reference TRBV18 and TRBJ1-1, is NAGVMQNPRHLVRRRGQEARLRCSPMKGHSHVYWYRQLPEEGLKFMVYLQKENIIDESGMPKERFSAEFPKEGPSILRIQQVVRGDSAAYFCASSFSGQGAMNTEAFFGQGTRLTVV.

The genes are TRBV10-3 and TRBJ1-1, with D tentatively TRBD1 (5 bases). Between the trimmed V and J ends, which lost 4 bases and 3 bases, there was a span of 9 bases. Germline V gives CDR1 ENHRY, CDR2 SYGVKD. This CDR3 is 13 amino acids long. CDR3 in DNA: TGTGCCATCAGTGTCGGGGGGGACACTGAAGCTTTCTTT. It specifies CAISVGGDTEAFF.

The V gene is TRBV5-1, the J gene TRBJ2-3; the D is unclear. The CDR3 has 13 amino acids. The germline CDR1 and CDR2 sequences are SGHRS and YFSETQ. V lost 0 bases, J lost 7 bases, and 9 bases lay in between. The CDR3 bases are TGCGCCAGCAGCTTGGAAACTACCAATACGCAGTATTTT. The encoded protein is CASSLETTNTQYF. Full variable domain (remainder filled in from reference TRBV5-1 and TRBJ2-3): KAGVTQTPRYLIKTRGQQVTLSCSPISGHRSVSWYQQTPGQGLQFLFEYFSETQRNKGNFPGRFSGRQFSNSRSEMNVSTLELGDSALYLCASSLETTNTQYFGPGTRLTVL.

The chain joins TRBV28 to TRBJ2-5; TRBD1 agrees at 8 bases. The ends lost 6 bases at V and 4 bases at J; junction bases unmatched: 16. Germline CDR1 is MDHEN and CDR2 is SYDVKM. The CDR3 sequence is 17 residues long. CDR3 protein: CASSTTRLRTGRETQYF. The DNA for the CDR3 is TGTGCCAGCAGCACGACGCGCCTACGGACAGGGAGAGAGACCCAGTACTTC.

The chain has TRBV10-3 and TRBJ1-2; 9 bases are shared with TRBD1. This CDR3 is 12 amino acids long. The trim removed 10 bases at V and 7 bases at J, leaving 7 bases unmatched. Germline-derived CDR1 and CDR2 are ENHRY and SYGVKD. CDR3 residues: CATGTGFAGYTF. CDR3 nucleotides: TGTGCCACCGGGACAGGGTTTGCTGGCTACACCTTC.

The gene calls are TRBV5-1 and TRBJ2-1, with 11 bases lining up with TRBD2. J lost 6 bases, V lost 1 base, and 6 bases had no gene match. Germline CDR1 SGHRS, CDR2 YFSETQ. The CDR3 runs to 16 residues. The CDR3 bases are TGCGCCAGCAGCTTGCCCACCGGGACTAGCGGCAATGAGCAGTTCTTC. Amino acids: CASSLPTGTSGNEQFF.

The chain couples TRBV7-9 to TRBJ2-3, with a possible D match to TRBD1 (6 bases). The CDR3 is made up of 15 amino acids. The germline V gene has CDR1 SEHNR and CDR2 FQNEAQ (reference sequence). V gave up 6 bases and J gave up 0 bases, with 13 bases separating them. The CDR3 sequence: CASSRQVTSTDTQYF. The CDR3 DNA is TGTGCCAGCAGTCGACAGGTCACTAGCACAGATACGCAGTATTTT. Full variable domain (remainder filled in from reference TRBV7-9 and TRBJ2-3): DTGVSQNPRHKITKRGQNVTFRCDPISEHNRLYWYRQTLGQGPEFLTYFQNEAQLEKSRLLSDRFSAERPKGSFSTLEIQRTEQGDSAMYLCASSRQVTSTDTQYFGPGTRLTVL.

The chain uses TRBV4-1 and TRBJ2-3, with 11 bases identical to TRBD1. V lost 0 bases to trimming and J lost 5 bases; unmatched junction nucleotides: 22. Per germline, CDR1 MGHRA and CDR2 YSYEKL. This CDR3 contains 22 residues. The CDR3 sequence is CASSQDMSHLRGRTGGIDTQYF. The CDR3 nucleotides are TGCGCCAGCAGCCAAGATATGTCCCATCTCCGTGGTAGGACAGGGGGCATAGATACGCAGTATTTT.

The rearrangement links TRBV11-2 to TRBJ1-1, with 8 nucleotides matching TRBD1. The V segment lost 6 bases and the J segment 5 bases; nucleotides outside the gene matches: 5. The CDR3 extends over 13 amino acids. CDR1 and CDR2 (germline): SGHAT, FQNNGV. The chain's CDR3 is CASRNRGITEAFF. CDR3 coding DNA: TGTGCCAGCAGAAACAGGGGGATAACTGAAGCTTTCTTT. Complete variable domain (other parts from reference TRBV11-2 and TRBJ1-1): EAGVAQSPRYKIIEKRQSVAFWCNPISGHATLYWYQQILGQGPKLLIQFQNNGVVDDSQLPKDRFSAERLKGVDSTLKIQPAKLEDSAVYLCASRNRGITEAFFGQGTRLTVV.

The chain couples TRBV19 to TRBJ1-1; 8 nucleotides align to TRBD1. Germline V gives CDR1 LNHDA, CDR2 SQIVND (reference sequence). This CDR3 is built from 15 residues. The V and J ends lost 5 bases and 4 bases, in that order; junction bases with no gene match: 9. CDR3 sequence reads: CASSGNRGSGTEAFF. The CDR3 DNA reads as TGTGCCAGTAGTGGAAACAGGGGGTCGGGCACTGAAGCTTTCTTT.

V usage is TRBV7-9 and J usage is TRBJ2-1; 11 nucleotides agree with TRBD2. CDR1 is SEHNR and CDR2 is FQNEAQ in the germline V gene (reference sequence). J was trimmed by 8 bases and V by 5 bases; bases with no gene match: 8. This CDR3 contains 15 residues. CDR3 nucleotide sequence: TGTGCCAGCAGCGATCAACTAGCGGGAGTGGATGAGCAGTTCTTC. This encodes CASSDQLAGVDEQFF.

DNA of the CDR3: TGTGCCAGCAGCTTGCTTGTAGGCTGGCCTAGCGGAAGGATCTACGAGCAGTACTTC. Translation: CASSLLVGWPSGRIYEQYF. J is TRBJ2-7 and V is TRBV5-4, with 7 bases matching TRBD2. The germline CDR1 and CDR2 sequences are SGHNT and YYREEE (reference sequence). This CDR3 has 19 amino acids. V gave up 1 base and J gave up 3 bases; unmatched junction bases: 19.

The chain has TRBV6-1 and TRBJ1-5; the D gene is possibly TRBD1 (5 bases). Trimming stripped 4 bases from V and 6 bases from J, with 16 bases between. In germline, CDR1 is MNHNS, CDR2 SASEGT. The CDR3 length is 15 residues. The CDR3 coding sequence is TGTGCCAGCAGTGTTTCGGGGGGGGTTCTTCAGCCCCAGCATTTT. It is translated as CASSVSGGVLQPQHF.

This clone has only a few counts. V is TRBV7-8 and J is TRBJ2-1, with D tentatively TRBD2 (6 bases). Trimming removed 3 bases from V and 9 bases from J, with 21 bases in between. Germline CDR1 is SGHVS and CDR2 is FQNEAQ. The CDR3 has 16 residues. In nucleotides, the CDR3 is TGTGCCAGCAGCTTGGGGAGGCCAGGGACGCCGGGTGAGCAGTTCTTC. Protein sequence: CASSLGRPGTPGEQFF.

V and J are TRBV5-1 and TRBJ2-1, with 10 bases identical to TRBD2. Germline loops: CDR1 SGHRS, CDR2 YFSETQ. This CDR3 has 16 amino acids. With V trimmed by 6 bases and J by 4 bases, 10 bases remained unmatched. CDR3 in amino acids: CASTTPSGRKYNEQFF. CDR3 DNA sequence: TGCGCCAGCACCACCCCTAGCGGGAGAAAATACAATGAGCAGTTCTTC.

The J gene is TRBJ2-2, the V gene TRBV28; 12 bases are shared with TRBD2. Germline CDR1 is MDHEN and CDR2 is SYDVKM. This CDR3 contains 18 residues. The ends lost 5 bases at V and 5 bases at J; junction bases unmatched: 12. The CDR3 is CASSQAQTGLAGTGELFF. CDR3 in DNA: TGTGCCAGCAGTCAAGCTCAAACCGGACTAGCGGGAACCGGGGAGCTGTTTTTT.

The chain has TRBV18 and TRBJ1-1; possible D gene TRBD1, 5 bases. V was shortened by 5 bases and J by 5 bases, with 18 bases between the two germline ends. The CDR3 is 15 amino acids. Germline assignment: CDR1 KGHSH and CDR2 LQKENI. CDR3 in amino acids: CASSVNVGGGTEAFF. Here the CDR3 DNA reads TGTGCCAGCTCAGTGAACGTCGGGGGAGGAACTGAAGCTTTCTTT. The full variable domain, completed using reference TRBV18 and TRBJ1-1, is NAGVMQNPRHLVRRRGQEARLRCSPMKGHSHVYWYRQLPEEGLKFMVYLQKENIIDESGMPKERFSAEFPKEGPSILRIQQVVRGDSAAYFCASSVNVGGGTEAFFGQGTRLTVV.

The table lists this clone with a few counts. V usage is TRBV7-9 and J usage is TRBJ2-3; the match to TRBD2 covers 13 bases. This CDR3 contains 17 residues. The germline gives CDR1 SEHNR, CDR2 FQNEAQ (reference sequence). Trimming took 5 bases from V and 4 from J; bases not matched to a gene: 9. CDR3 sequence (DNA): TGTGCCAGCAGCAACCAACTACTAGCGGGAGGGGCAGATACGCAGTATTTT. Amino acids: CASSNQLLAGGADTQYF.

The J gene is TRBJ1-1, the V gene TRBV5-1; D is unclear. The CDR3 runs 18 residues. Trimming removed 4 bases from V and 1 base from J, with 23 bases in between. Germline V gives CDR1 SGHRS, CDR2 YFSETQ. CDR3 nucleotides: TGCGCCAGCAGCGGGCCAGCATTTGCCCCCAATAAGAACACTGAAGCTTTCTTT. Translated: CASSGPAFAPNKNTEAFF.

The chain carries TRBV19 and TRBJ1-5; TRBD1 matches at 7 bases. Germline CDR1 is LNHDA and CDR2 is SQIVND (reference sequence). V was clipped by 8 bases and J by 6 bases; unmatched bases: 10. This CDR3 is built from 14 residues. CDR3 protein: CASSPLQGFQPQHF. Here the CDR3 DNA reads TGTGCCAGTTCCCCGTTACAGGGGTTTCAGCCCCAGCATTTT.

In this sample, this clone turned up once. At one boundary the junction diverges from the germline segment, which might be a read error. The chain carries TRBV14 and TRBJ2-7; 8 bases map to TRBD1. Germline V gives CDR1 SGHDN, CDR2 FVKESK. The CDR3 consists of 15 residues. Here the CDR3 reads CASSQGWTGTYGQYF. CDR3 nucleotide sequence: TGTGCCAGCAGCCAAGGCTGGACAGGGACCTACGGGCAGTACTTC.